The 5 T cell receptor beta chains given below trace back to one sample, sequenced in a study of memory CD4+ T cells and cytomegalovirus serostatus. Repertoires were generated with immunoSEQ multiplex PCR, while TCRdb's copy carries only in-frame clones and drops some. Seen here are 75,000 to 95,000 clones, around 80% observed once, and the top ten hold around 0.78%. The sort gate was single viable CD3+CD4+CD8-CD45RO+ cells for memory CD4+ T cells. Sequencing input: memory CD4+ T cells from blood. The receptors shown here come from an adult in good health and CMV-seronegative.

The CDR3 nucleotides read TGTGCCAGTAGTATAGCAGGGTCCGGCCAAGAGACCCAGTACTTC. Its protein product is CASSIAGSGQETQYF. J is TRBJ2-5 and V is TRBV19; maybe TRBD1 (5 bases). Trimming cost V 1 base and J 1 base, with 10 bases left between them. The CDR3 totals 15 residues. In germline, CDR1 is LNHDA, CDR2 SQIVND (reference sequence).

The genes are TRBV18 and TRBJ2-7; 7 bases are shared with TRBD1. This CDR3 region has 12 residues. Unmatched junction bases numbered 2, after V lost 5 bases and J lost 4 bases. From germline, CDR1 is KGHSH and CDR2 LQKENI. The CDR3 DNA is TGTGCCAGCTCAGCACAGGGGTACGAGCAGTACTTC. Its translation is CASSAQGYEQYF.

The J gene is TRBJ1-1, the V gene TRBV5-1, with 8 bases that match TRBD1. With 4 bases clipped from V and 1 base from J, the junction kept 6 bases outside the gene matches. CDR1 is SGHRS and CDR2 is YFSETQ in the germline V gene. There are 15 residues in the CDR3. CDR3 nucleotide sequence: TGCGCCAGCAGCGGGGTTGGGACAGGGAACACTGAAGCTTTCTTT. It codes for CASSGVGTGNTEAFF.

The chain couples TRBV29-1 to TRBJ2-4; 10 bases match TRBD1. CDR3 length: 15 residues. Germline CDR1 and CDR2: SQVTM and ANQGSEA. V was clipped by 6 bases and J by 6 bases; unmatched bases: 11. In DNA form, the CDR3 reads TGCAGCGTGGGAGTCCGGGACAGGGGAAGAAACATTCAGTACTTC. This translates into CSVGVRDRGRNIQYF.

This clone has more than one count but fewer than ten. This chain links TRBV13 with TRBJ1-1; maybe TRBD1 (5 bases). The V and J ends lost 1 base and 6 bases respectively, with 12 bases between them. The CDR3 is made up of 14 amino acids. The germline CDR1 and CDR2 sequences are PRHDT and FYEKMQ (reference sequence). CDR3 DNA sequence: TGTGCCAGCAGCTTAGAAGGGGTCGGCGCTGAAGCTTTCTTT. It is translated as CASSLEGVGAEAFF.